This paragraph reports one TCR beta chain. This entry is derived from a study of shared clonotypes between healthy human individuals. Study information: With ages of 18 to 49, the donors were a couple of women and three men.

Sequencing used immunoSEQ multiplex PCR; TCRdb keeps in-frame clones, though not all of them. There are hundreds of thousands of clones in the sample; 75% to 85% occur only once, and approximately 13% lies in the top ten. J was trimmed by 6 bases and V by 4 bases; bases with no gene match: 7. Germline V CDR1 and CDR2: SGHNT, YYREEE (reference sequence). The CDR3 sequence is 15 residues long. Donors were healthy HIV-negative adults without recent acute infections or vaccinations. The sequence came from a woman between 35 and 50 years old in good health. Some clones in this sample may be carry-over from other donors' samples. Sequenced material: PBMCs. J is TRBJ2-3 and V is TRBV5-4, with 11 bases lining up with TRBD1. CDR3 residues: CASSPDRGPGDTQYF. CDR3 coding DNA: TGTGCCAGCAGCCCGGACAGGGGGCCTGGGGATACGCAGTATTTT.